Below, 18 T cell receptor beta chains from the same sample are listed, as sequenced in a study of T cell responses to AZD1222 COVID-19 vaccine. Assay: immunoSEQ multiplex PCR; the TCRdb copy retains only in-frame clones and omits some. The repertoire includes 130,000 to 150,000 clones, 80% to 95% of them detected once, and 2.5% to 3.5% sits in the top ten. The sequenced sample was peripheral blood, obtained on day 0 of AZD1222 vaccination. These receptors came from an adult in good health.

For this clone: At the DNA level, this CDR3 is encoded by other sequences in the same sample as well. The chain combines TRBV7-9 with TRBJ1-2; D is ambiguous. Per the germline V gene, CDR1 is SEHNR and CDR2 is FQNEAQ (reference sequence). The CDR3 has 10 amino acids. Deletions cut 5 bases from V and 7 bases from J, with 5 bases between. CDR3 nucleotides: TGTGCCAGCAGCCCTCTTGGCTACACCTTC. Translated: CASSPLGYTF.

CDR3 sequence reads: CASSQERPRENTEAFF. For the CDR3, the DNA is TGCGCCAGCAGCCAAGAACGTCCCAGGGAAAACACTGAAGCTTTCTTT. This rearrangement joins TRBV4-1 to TRBJ1-1, with TRBD1 as a possible D gene (5 bases). Trimming cost V 0 bases and J 2 bases, with 13 bases left between them. The germline CDR1 and CDR2 sequences are MGHRA and YSYEKL. The CDR3 is 16 residues long.

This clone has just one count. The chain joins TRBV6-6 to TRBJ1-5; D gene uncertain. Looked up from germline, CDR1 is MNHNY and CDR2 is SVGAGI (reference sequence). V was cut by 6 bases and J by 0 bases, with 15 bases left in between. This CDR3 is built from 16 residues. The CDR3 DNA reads TGTGCCAGCAGCCCCGCCCGTGATTTTAGCAATCAGCCCCAGCATTTT. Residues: CASSPARDFSNQPQHF.

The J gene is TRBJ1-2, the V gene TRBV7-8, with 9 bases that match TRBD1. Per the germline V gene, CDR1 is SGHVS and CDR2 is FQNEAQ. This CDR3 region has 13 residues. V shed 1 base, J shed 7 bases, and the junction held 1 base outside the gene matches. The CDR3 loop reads CASSLVDRGGYTF. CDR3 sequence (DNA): TGTGCCAGCAGCTTAGTGGACAGGGGTGGCTACACCTTC.

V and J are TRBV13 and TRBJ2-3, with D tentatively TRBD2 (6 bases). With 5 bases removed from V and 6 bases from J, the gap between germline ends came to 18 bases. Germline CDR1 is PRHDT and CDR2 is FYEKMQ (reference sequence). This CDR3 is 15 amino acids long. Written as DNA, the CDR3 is TGTGCCAGCAGCCGGAGGGCTAGTTCATCCGATACGCAGTATTTT. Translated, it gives CASSRRASSSDTQYF.

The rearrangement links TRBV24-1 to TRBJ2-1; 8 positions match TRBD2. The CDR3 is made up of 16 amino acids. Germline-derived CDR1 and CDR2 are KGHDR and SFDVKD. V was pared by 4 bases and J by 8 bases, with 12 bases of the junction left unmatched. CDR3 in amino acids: CATSDPSAGVIYEQFF. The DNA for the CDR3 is TGTGCCACCAGTGACCCTTCAGCGGGAGTTATTTATGAGCAGTTCTTC.

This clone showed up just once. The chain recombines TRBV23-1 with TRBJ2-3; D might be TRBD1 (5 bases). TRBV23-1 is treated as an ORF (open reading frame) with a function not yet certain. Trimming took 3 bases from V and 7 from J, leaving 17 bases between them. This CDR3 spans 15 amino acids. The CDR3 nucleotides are TGCGCCAGCAGTCAGCCTCAACCGTCAGGGAATACGCAGTATTTT. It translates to CASSQPQPSGNTQYF.

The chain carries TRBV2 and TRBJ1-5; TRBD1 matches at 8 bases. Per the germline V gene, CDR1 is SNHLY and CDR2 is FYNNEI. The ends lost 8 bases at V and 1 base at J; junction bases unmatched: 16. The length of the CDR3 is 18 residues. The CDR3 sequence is CASAPDIPGGGSNQPQHF. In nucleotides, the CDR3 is TGTGCCAGCGCCCCCGACATTCCAGGGGGCGGAAGCAATCAGCCCCAGCATTTT.

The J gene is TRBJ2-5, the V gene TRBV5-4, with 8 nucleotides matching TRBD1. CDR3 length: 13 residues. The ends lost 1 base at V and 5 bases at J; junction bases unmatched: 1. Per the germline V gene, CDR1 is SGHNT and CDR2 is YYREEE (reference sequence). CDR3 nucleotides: TGTGCCAGCAGCTTGAGGACAGGGGAGACCCAGTACTTC. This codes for CASSLRTGETQYF. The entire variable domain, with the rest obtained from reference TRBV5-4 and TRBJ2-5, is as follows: ETGVTQSPTHLIKTRGQQVTLRCSSQSGHNTVSWYQQALGQGPQFIFQYYREEENGRGNFPPRFSGLQFPNYSSELNVNALELDDSALYLCASSLRTGETQYFGPGTRLLVL.

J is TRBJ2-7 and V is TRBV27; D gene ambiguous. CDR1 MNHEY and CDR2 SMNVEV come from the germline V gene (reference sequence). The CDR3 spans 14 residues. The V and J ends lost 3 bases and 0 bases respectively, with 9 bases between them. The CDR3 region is CASSFTPYSYEQYF. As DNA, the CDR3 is TGTGCCAGCAGTTTCACACCCTACTCCTACGAGCAGTACTTC.

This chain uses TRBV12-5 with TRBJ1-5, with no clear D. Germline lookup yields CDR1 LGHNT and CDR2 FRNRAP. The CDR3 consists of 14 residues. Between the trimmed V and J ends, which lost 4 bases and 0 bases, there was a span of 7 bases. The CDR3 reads CASGYGYSNQPQHF. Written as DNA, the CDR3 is TGTGCTAGTGGTTACGGCTATAGCAATCAGCCCCAGCATTTT.

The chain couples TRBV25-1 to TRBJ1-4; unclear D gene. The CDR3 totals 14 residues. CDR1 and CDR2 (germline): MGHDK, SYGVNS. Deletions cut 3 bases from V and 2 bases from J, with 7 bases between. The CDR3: CASSDLGTNEKLFF. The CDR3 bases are TGTGCCAGCAGTGATCTTGGGACTAATGAAAAACTGTTTTTT.

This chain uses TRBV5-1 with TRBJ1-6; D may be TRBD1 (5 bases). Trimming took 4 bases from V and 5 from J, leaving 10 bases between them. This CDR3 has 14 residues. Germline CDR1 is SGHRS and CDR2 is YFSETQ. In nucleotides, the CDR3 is TGCGCCAGCAGCCAGGGCCAAGATAATTCACCCCTCCACTTT. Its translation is CASSQGQDNSPLHF.

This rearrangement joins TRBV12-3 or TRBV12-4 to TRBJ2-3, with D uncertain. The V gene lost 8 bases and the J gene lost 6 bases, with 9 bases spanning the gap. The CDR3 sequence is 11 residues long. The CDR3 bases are TGTGCCAGCGGAAGGGCGGATACGCAGTATTTT. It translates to CASGRADTQYF.

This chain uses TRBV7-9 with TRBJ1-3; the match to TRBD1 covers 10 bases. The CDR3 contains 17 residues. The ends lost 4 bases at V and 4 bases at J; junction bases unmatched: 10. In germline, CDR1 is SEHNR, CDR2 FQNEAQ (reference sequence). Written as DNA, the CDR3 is TGTGCCAGCAGCTCGAACGTGGGGACAGGGGAGGGAAACACCATATATTTT. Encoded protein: CASSSNVGTGEGNTIYF.

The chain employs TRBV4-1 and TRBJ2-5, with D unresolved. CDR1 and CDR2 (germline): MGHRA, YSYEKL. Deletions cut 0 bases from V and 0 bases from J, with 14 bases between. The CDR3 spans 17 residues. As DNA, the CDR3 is TGCGCCAGCAGCCAAGATAGGGAAAAGAGGTACCAAGAGACCCAGTACTTC. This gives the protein CASSQDREKRYQETQYF.

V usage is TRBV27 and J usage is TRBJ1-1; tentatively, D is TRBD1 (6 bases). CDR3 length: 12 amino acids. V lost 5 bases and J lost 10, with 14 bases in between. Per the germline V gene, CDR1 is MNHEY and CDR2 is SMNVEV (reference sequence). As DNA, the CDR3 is TGTGCCAGCAGTACAGGGTCGGGGGGAGCTTTCTTT. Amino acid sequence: CASSTGSGGAFF.

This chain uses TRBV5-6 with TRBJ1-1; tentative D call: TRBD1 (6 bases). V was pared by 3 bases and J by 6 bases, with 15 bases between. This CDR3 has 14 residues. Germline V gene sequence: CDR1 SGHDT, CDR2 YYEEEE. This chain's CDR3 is CASSSRRTVPEAFF. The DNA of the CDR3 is TGTGCCAGCAGCTCGAGGAGGACAGTACCTGAAGCTTTCTTT. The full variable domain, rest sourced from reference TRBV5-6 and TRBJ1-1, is DAGVTQSPTHLIKTRGQQVTLRCSPKSGHDTVSWYQQALGQGPQFIFQYYEEEERQRGNFPDRFSGHQFPNYSSELNVNALLLGDSALYLCASSSRRTVPEAFFGQGTRLTVV.